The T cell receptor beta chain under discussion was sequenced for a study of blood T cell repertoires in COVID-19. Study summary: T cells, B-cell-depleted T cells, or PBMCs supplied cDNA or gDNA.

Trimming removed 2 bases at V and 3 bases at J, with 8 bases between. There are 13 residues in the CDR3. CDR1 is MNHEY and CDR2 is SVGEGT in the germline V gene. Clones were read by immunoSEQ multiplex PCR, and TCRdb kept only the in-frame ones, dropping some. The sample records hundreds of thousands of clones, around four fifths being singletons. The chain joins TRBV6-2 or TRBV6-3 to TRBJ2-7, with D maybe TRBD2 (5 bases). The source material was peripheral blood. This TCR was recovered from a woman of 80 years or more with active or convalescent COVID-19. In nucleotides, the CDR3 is TGTGCCAGCAGTTACCTCCGGGACTACGAGCAGTACTTC. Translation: CASSYLRDYEQYF.